A selection of T cell receptor beta chains follows, all from one sample in a study of cytomegalovirus exposure and HLA in healthy donors. Some clones are missing from TCRdb's copy, which holds only in-frame ones; the method was immunoSEQ multiplex PCR. The sample yields approximately 120,000 clones, around 90% seen once. Sample: PBMCs. The receptors stem from a woman under 30 in good health and CMV-seronegative. The CDR3 runs from the conserved cysteine through the conserved F or W. The D gene is left open where the match is weak. The listing skips clone size in some rows; elsewhere it reads once, few, many or a size class.

cdr3_length: 14; v_call: TRBV13; j_call: TRBJ1-2; d_call: -; clone_size: -; cdr3_aa: CASSYGAGEGGYTF; cdr3_nt: TGTGCCAGCAGCTATGGAGCGGGAGAGGGTGGCTACACCTTC
cdr3_length: 15; v_call: TRBV19; j_call: TRBJ2-2; d_call: TRBD1; clone_size: few; cdr3_aa: CASRSQGAGTGELFF; cdr3_nt: TGTGCCAGTAGATCCCAGGGGGCGGGCACCGGGGAGCTGTTTTTT
cdr3_length: 18; v_call: TRBV30; j_call: TRBJ2-1; d_call: TRBD2; clone_size: -; cdr3_aa: CAWSVRLAGGMRYNEQFF; cdr3_nt: TGTGCCTGGAGTGTCAGACTAGCGGGAGGAATGCGGTACAATGAGCAGTTCTTC
cdr3_length: 14; v_call: TRBV10-2; j_call: TRBJ2-1; d_call: TRBD2; clone_size: -; cdr3_aa: CASRLAGGDYEQFF; cdr3_nt: TGCGCCAGCAGACTAGCGGGAGGGGACTATGAGCAGTTCTTC
cdr3_length: 16; v_call: TRBV7-2; j_call: TRBJ1-3; d_call: -; clone_size: once; cdr3_aa: CASSLVAKISGNTIYF; cdr3_nt: TGTGCCAGCAGCTTAGTCGCGAAAATTAGTGGAAACACCATATATTTT
cdr3_length: 15; v_call: TRBV5-1; j_call: TRBJ1-2; d_call: TRBD1; clone_size: -; cdr3_aa: CASSRTLGTGYGYTF; cdr3_nt: TGCGCCAGCAGTCGCACCCTCGGGACAGGGTATGGCTACACCTTC
cdr3_length: 14; v_call: TRBV10-3; j_call: TRBJ2-5; d_call: -; clone_size: -; cdr3_aa: CAISPSGARETQYF; cdr3_nt: TGTGCCATCAGTCCTTCAGGGGCGAGGGAGACCCAGTACTTC
cdr3_length: 16; v_call: TRBV11-2; j_call: TRBJ2-7; d_call: -; clone_size: few; cdr3_aa: CASSSLRFRQTYEQYF; cdr3_nt: TGTGCCAGCAGCTCCCTCCGTTTCCGACAAACCTACGAGCAGTACTTC
cdr3_length: 15; v_call: TRBV7-7; j_call: TRBJ2-5; d_call: TRBD2; clone_size: -; cdr3_aa: CASSLVAGGQETQYF; cdr3_nt: TGTGCTAGCAGCTTGGTAGCGGGAGGGCAAGAGACCCAGTACTTC
cdr3_length: 14; v_call: TRBV27; j_call: TRBJ1-6; d_call: -; clone_size: once; cdr3_aa: CASRQVPYNSPLHF; cdr3_nt: TGTGCCAGCAGGCAGGTTCCCTATAATTCACCCCTCCACTTT
cdr3_length: 13; v_call: TRBV11-3; j_call: TRBJ1-1; d_call: TRBD1; clone_size: -; cdr3_aa: CASSSDRGGNAFF; cdr3_nt: TGTGCCAGCAGCTCTGACAGGGGAGGGAATGCTTTCTTT
cdr3_length: 15; v_call: TRBV29-1; j_call: TRBJ1-1; d_call: -; clone_size: -; cdr3_aa: CSVETQQGLNTEAFF; cdr3_nt: TGCAGCGTTGAAACCCAACAGGGCTTGAACACTGAAGCTTTCTTT
cdr3_length: 18; v_call: TRBV6-7; j_call: TRBJ2-7; d_call: TRBD1; clone_size: -; cdr3_aa: CASSYSMYLNRGSYEQYF; cdr3_nt: TGTGCCAGCAGTTACTCGATGTATCTGAACAGGGGTTCCTACGAGCAGTACTTC
cdr3_length: 20; v_call: TRBV7-8; j_call: TRBJ2-7; d_call: -; clone_size: -; cdr3_aa: CASSFFNGHLPQPNSYEQYF; cdr3_nt: TGTGCCAGCAGCTTTTTTAATGGGCACCTACCACAGCCAAACTCCTACGAGCAGTACTTC
cdr3_length: 18; v_call: TRBV19; j_call: TRBJ1-2; d_call: TRBD1; clone_size: -; cdr3_aa: CASSFNRDRVTPNYGYTF; cdr3_nt: TGTGCCAGTAGTTTCAACCGGGACAGAGTTACCCCTAACTATGGCTACACCTTC
cdr3_length: 14; v_call: TRBV2; j_call: TRBJ2-1; d_call: TRBD2; clone_size: -; cdr3_aa: CASSTTSGRTEQFF; cdr3_nt: TGTGCCAGCAGTACGACTAGCGGCCGTACGGAGCAGTTCTTC
cdr3_length: 18; v_call: TRBV19; j_call: TRBJ1-2; d_call: -; clone_size: -; cdr3_aa: CASSIDGTKQGFNYGYTF; cdr3_nt: TGTGCCAGTAGTATCGACGGGACGAAACAGGGTTTTAACTATGGCTACACCTTC
cdr3_length: 13; v_call: TRBV11-2; j_call: TRBJ2-7; d_call: TRBD1; clone_size: -; cdr3_aa: CASTQQGYYEQYF; cdr3_nt: TGTGCCAGCACTCAACAGGGGTACTACGAGCAGTACTTC
cdr3_length: 14; v_call: TRBV4-2; j_call: TRBJ2-1; d_call: TRBD2; clone_size: -; cdr3_aa: CASPLAGRYNEQFF; cdr3_nt: TGTGCCAGCCCACTAGCGGGAAGATACAATGAGCAGTTCTTC
cdr3_length: 15; v_call: TRBV10-3; j_call: TRBJ2-1; d_call: TRBD2; clone_size: -; cdr3_aa: CAISSGAFSYNEQFF; cdr3_nt: TGTGCCATCTCTAGCGGGGCCTTCTCCTACAATGAGCAGTTCTTC
cdr3_length: 14; v_call: TRBV28; j_call: TRBJ2-7; d_call: TRBD1; clone_size: -; cdr3_aa: CASTRDRGTYEQYF; cdr3_nt: TGTGCCAGCACCCGGGACAGGGGTACCTACGAGCAGTACTTC
cdr3_length: 14; v_call: TRBV9; j_call: TRBJ2-7; d_call: TRBD1; clone_size: -; cdr3_aa: CASSVATGGYEQYF; cdr3_nt: TGTGCCAGCAGCGTAGCGACAGGGGGCTACGAGCAGTACTTC
cdr3_length: 16; v_call: TRBV19; j_call: TRBJ2-1; d_call: TRBD1; clone_size: -; cdr3_aa: CASSETGAGFYNEQFF; cdr3_nt: TGTGCCAGTAGTGAGACAGGGGCCGGCTTCTACAATGAGCAGTTCTTC
cdr3_length: 14; v_call: TRBV11-2; j_call: TRBJ1-3; d_call: -; clone_size: -; cdr3_aa: CASTLDRSGNTIYF; cdr3_nt: TGTGCCAGCACCCTGGACAGATCTGGAAACACCATATATTTT
cdr3_length: 15; v_call: TRBV30; j_call: TRBJ2-1; d_call: TRBD1; clone_size: -; cdr3_aa: CAWSPRDRDHNEQFF; cdr3_nt: TGTGCCTGGAGTCCTCGGGACAGGGATCACAATGAGCAGTTCTTC
cdr3_length: 18; v_call: TRBV18; j_call: TRBJ1-3; d_call: TRBD1; clone_size: -; cdr3_aa: CASSPDRGRLCCGNTIYF; cdr3_nt: TGTGCCAGCTCACCAGACAGGGGGCGTTTATGCTGTGGAAACACCATATATTTT
cdr3_length: 14; v_call: TRBV11-2; j_call: TRBJ2-7; d_call: TRBD1; clone_size: -; cdr3_aa: CASSSQGAWNEQYF; cdr3_nt: TGTGCCAGCAGCTCTCAGGGGGCTTGGAACGAGCAGTACTTC
cdr3_length: 13; v_call: TRBV28; j_call: TRBJ1-2; d_call: TRBD1; clone_size: -; cdr3_aa: CASSPQGDYGYTF; cdr3_nt: TGTGCCAGCAGTCCTCAGGGGGACTATGGCTACACCTTC
cdr3_length: 12; v_call: TRBV11-2; j_call: TRBJ1-2; d_call: TRBD1; clone_size: -; cdr3_aa: CASSLGTGGYTF; cdr3_nt: TGTGCCAGCAGCTTAGGGACAGGTGGCTACACCTTC
cdr3_length: 16; v_call: TRBV28; j_call: TRBJ2-1; d_call: -; clone_size: -; cdr3_aa: CASNKFSLSSYNEQFF; cdr3_nt: TGTGCCAGCAACAAGTTTAGCCTTAGCTCCTACAATGAGCAGTTCTTC
cdr3_length: 12; v_call: TRBV7-2; j_call: TRBJ2-3; d_call: -; clone_size: -; cdr3_aa: CASSPLRVTQYF; cdr3_nt: TGTGCCAGCAGCCCTTTGAGAGTTACGCAGTATTTT
cdr3_length: 13; v_call: TRBV27; j_call: TRBJ2-7; d_call: -; clone_size: many; cdr3_aa: CASSLSKSREQYF; cdr3_nt: TGTGCCAGCAGTTTATCGAAGTCTAGAGAGCAGTACTTC
cdr3_length: 16; v_call: TRBV28; j_call: TRBJ2-7; d_call: TRBD1; clone_size: -; cdr3_aa: CASSLLRTGINYEQYF; cdr3_nt: TGTGCCAGCAGTCTCCTCCGGACAGGGATTAACTACGAGCAGTACTTC
cdr3_length: 14; v_call: TRBV19; j_call: TRBJ1-6; d_call: TRBD1; clone_size: -; cdr3_aa: CASSVDRGDSPLHF; cdr3_nt: TGTGCCAGTAGTGTGGACAGGGGGGATTCACCCCTCCACTTT
cdr3_length: 15; v_call: TRBV9; j_call: TRBJ1-4; d_call: -; clone_size: -; cdr3_aa: CASSKSGATNEKLFF; cdr3_nt: TGTGCCAGCAGCAAATCGGGTGCAACTAATGAAAAACTGTTTTTT
cdr3_length: 16; v_call: TRBV28; j_call: TRBJ1-1; d_call: -; clone_size: -; cdr3_aa: CASRPERGVKNTEAFF; cdr3_nt: TGTGCCAGCAGGCCCGAACGGGGGGTCAAAAACACTGAAGCTTTCTTT
cdr3_length: 15; v_call: TRBV7-2; j_call: TRBJ2-7; d_call: TRBD2; clone_size: -; cdr3_aa: CASSFLSGASYEQYF; cdr3_nt: TGTGCCAGCAGCTTCCTTAGCGGGGCGTCCTACGAGCAGTACTTC
cdr3_length: 12; v_call: TRBV5-1; j_call: TRBJ2-1; d_call: -; clone_size: -; cdr3_aa: CASSLAGTRQFF; cdr3_nt: TGCGCCAGCAGCCTAGCAGGAACTCGGCAGTTCTTC
cdr3_length: 18; v_call: TRBV18; j_call: TRBJ1-3; d_call: -; clone_size: -; cdr3_aa: CASSPPGRADSSGNTIYF; cdr3_nt: TGTGCCAGCTCACCACCGGGCAGGGCAGATAGCTCTGGAAACACCATATATTTT
cdr3_length: 19; v_call: TRBV18; j_call: TRBJ1-2; d_call: -; clone_size: -; cdr3_aa: CASSPHAAPRGFNNYGYTF; cdr3_nt: TGTGCCAGCTCACCACATGCAGCACCCCGGGGTTTCAATAACTATGGCTACACCTTC
cdr3_length: 14; v_call: TRBV6-6; j_call: TRBJ1-1; d_call: -; clone_size: once; cdr3_aa: CASSRNGGNTEAFF; cdr3_nt: TGTGCCAGCAGCCGTAACGGGGGGAACACTGAAGCTTTCTTT
cdr3_length: 16; v_call: TRBV19; j_call: TRBJ1-3; d_call: -; clone_size: -; cdr3_aa: CASSGGGWGTGNTIYF; cdr3_nt: TGTGCCAGTAGTGGTGGAGGTTGGGGAACCGGAAACACCATATATTTT
cdr3_length: 12; v_call: TRBV28; j_call: TRBJ2-2; d_call: -; clone_size: -; cdr3_aa: CASTRRDGELFF; cdr3_nt: TGTGCCAGCACCCGGAGGGACGGGGAGCTGTTTTTT
cdr3_length: 16; v_call: TRBV5-1; j_call: TRBJ2-3; d_call: TRBD2; clone_size: -; cdr3_aa: CASSRRLAGVTDTQYF; cdr3_nt: TGCGCCAGCAGCCGCAGACTAGCGGGAGTCACAGATACGCAGTATTTT
cdr3_length: 14; v_call: TRBV6-5; j_call: TRBJ2-7; d_call: -; clone_size: -; cdr3_aa: CASSPPEGWSEQYF; cdr3_nt: TGTGCCAGCAGTCCGCCCGAGGGCTGGTCTGAGCAGTACTTC